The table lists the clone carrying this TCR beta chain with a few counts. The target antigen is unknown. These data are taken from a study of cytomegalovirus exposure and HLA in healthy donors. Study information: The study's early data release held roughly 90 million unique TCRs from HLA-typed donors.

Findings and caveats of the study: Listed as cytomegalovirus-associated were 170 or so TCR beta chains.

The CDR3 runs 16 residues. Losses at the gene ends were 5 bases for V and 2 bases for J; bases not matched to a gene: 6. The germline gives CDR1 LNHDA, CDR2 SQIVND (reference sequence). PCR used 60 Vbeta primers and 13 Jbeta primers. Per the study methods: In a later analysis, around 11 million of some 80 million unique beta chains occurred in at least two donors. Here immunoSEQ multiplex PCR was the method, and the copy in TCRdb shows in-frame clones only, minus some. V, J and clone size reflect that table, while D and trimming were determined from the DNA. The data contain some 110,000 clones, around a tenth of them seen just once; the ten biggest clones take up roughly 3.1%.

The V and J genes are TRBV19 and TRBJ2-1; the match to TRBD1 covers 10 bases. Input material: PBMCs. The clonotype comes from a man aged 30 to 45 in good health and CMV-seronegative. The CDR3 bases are TGTGCCAGTAGTCCTCCGGGACAGGGGACCTACAATGAGCAGTTCTTC. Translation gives CASSPPGQGTYNEQFF.